Below, one T cell receptor (beta chain) is given with its context. The antigen is not known. Looked up from germline, CDR1 is SGHTA and CDR2 is FQGNSA. The CDR3 has 16 amino acids. The data derive from a study of monozygotic twins with inflammatory bowel disease. Study-wide results and caveats: Fewer shared clonotypes with others were found in IBD patients than in healthy twins, especially with disease activity. Differing T cell subtypes remained indistinguishable.

During cDNA synthesis, UMIs that each contained a 6-nucleotide sample barcode were added by means of template switching. TCRdb reprocessed the 5' RACE reads and keeps a single row for each CDR3 protein, giving no DNA. The sample has a few hundred thousand distinct CDR3 sequences, and its top ten clones hold 2% to 2.5%. Investigators extracted total RNA from whole blood and did not sort T cells. The genes are TRBV7-2 and TRBJ2-3; no DNA is available, so the TRBD2 call from TCRdb remains unchecked. This TCR derives from a human donor with ulcerative colitis or Crohn's disease, or a healthy co-twin of an affected twin (not recorded which). The material sequenced was blood. The CDR3 reads CASSLERASGRDTQYF.